The next 14 T cell receptor beta chains were all read from a single sample in a study of vaccination effects on CD4 cells after COVID-19. The antigens these receptors bind are not known. Profiling relied on immunoSEQ multiplex PCR, and the TCRdb table lists in-frame clones only, not all of them. The sample records roughly 56,000 clones, 60% to 75% being singletons. Using viral peptide pools, the ViraFEST assay grew out antigen-specific CD4+ T cells prior to sequencing. Following 10 days of culture, CD4+ T cells were isolated. Each participant received a vaccine that was either BNT162b2 or mRNA-1273, given as two doses. Sequenced here: CD4+ T cells from PBMCs cultured with HCoV-229E spike peptides, sampled after COVID-19 vaccination. These receptors were taken from a human donor who received a COVID-19 vaccine.

Here the CDR3 reads CASSLSDSNEKLFF. CDR3 DNA sequence: TGCGCCAGCAGCTTGTCGGACTCGAATGAAAAACTGTTTTTT. The rearrangement joins TRBV5-1 to TRBJ1-4; D gene ambiguous. The CDR3 sequence is 14 residues long. With 1 base removed from V and 5 bases from J, the gap between germline ends came to 9 bases. Germline V gene sequence: CDR1 SGHRS, CDR2 YFSETQ.

In this sample, this clone turned up a few times. The chain joins TRBV6-1 to TRBJ1-5, with D possibly matching TRBD1 (6 bases). Per germline, CDR1 MNHNS and CDR2 SASEGT. This CDR3 has 16 residues. With 3 bases removed from V and 2 bases from J, the gap between germline ends came to 14 bases. The CDR3 DNA is TGTGCCAGCAGTGAGGTCAGGGGTTCTGGCAATCAGCCCCAGCATTTT. Translated: CASSEVRGSGNQPQHF.

The rearrangement links TRBV5-1 to TRBJ2-1, with 10 positions matching TRBD1. CDR1 and CDR2 (germline): SGHRS, YFSETQ. V shed 6 bases and J 6 bases; nucleotides not matched to a gene: 15. The length of the CDR3 is 17 residues. Here the CDR3 DNA reads TGCGCCAGCAAGAAATCGGGACAGGGGTTCGGGGGCAATGAGCAGTTCTTC. This codes for CASKKSGQGFGGNEQFF.

In the case of this clone: Distinct nucleotide sequences in the sample also encode this CDR3. The chain combines TRBV5-1 with TRBJ1-1, with D tentatively TRBD1 (6 bases). The CDR3 length is 14 residues. Trimming shortened V by 1 base and J by 0 bases, and 7 bases separated the two germline ends. The germline CDR1 and CDR2 sequences are SGHRS and YFSETQ. The CDR3 DNA is TGCGCCAGCAGCTTGACAGGGCTGAACACTGAAGCTTTCTTT. The encoded protein is CASSLTGLNTEAFF.

The genes are TRBV7-9 and TRBJ1-1, with D unclear. Germline V gene sequence: CDR1 SEHNR, CDR2 FQNEAQ (reference sequence). The length of the CDR3 is 14 residues. Deletions cut 2 bases from V and 0 bases from J, with 7 bases between. The CDR3 is CASSLKALNTEAFF. As DNA, the CDR3 is TGTGCCAGCAGCTTAAAGGCCCTGAACACTGAAGCTTTCTTT.

The rearrangement joins TRBV12-3 or TRBV12-4 to TRBJ1-2; a possible D gene is TRBD1 (5 bases). The CDR3 runs to 11 residues. V shed 3 bases and J shed 7 bases, with 6 bases lying between them. Written as DNA, the CDR3 is TGTGCCAGCAGTTTGGGGGGTGGCTACACCTTC. Protein: CASSLGGGYTF.

The genes are TRBV12-2 and TRBJ2-7; the D call in the table, TRBD1, was not verified against the DNA. TRBV12-2 is listed as a pseudogene. The CDR3 covers 17 residues. The CDR3 is CASRLAKGQGCSYEQYV. For the CDR3, the DNA is TGTGCAAGTCGCTTAGCGAAAGGACAGGGATGCTCATACGAGCAGTACGTC.

The V gene is TRBV30, the J gene TRBJ1-6; D uncertain. The CDR3 length is 14 residues. V dropped 0 bases and J dropped 4 bases, with 7 bases sitting between them. CDR1 is GTSNPN and CDR2 is SVGIG in the germline V gene (reference sequence). In DNA, the CDR3 is TGTGCCTGGAGTGTAGGGCAGTATAATTCACCCCTCCACTTT. Amino acids: CAWSVGQYNSPLHF.

The rearrangement links TRBV6-4 to TRBJ2-2; D is possibly TRBD2 (5 bases). The CDR3 consists of 12 residues. Trimming stripped 8 bases from V and 3 bases from J, with 7 bases between. CDR1 and CDR2 (germline): MRHNA, SNTAGT. In DNA form, the CDR3 reads TGTGCCAGCCAAGCGGACACCGGGGAGCTGTTTTTT. Residues: CASQADTGELFF.

The rearrangement joins TRBV7-2 to TRBJ2-1, with TRBD2 matching over 8 bases. Germline CDR1 is SGHTA and CDR2 is FQGNSA. Unmatched junction bases numbered 6, after V lost 4 bases and J lost 7 bases. The length of the CDR3 is 14 residues. In nucleotides, the CDR3 is TGTGCCAGCAGCTCGCGGGTAGCGGGGAATGAGCAGTTCTTC. This gives the protein CASSSRVAGNEQFF.

A note on this clone: Distinct nucleotide sequences in the sample also encode this CDR3. The CDR3, as DNA: TGCGCCAGCAGCTTAGGGGGGGGAGAGACCCAGTACTTC. Protein: CASSLGGGETQYF. The rearrangement uses TRBV5-1 and TRBJ2-5; D is possibly TRBD2 (7 bases). This CDR3 spans 13 amino acids. Trimming removed 2 bases from V and 4 bases from J, with 9 bases in between. Germline CDR1 SGHRS, CDR2 YFSETQ.

V usage is TRBV7-8 and J usage is TRBJ1-4; D gene ambiguous. CDR1 and CDR2 from the germline V gene are SGHVS and FQNEAQ. V lost 6 bases and J 8 bases, leaving 13 bases between the germline ends. The CDR3 has 13 amino acids. The CDR3 here is CASRFGVGEKLFF. CDR3 in DNA: TGTGCCAGCAGATTCGGGGTTGGCGAAAAACTGTTTTTT.

This sequence joins TRBV19 and TRBJ1-2; 9 bases match TRBD1. Germline lookup yields CDR1 LNHDA and CDR2 SQIVND (reference sequence). This CDR3 region has 16 residues. J lost 2 bases, V lost 7 bases, and 11 bases had no gene match. CDR3 residues: CASTYTGGRWNYGYTF. In DNA, the CDR3 is TGTGCCAGTACTTACACAGGGGGCAGGTGGAACTATGGCTACACCTTC.

A single count supports this clone. The chain couples TRBV15 to TRBJ2-1; tentatively, D is TRBD2 (5 bases). This CDR3 has 12 amino acids. The ends were cut back, 1 base at V and 10 bases at J, with 8 bases in the middle. CDR1 is LNHNV, CDR2 YYDKDF, per germline (reference sequence). The CDR3 spells CATSRVTGEQFF. CDR3 in DNA: TGTGCCACCAGCAGAGTAACGGGGGAGCAGTTCTTC.